This T cell receptor (beta chain) was obtained from a study of blood T cell repertoires in COVID-19. The CDR3 runs to 16 residues. V gave up 8 bases and J gave up 1 base; unmatched junction bases: 11. Germline CDR1 reads KGHSH; CDR2 reads LQKENI. Profiling relied on immunoSEQ multiplex PCR, and the TCRdb table lists in-frame clones only, not all of them. The sample has 140,000 or so clones, roughly 90% seen once. Sequencing was carried out using peripheral blood. This chain connects TRBV18 to TRBJ2-3; 8 nucleotides align to TRBD1. The TCR comes from a human donor with COVID-19, enrolled during active disease. The donor label of this sample is uncertain. Here the CDR3 DNA reads TGTGCCAGCCAAAGGGGAGACAGGGGTCGCACAGATACGCAGTATTTT. Its translation: CASQRGDRGRTDTQYF. Using reference TRBV18 and TRBJ2-3 for the parts outside the CDR3, the full variable domain is NAGVMQNPRHLVRRRGQEARLRCSPMKGHSHVYWYRQLPEEGLKFMVYLQKENIIDESGMPKERFSAEFPKEGPSILRIQQVVRGDSAAYFCASQRGDRGRTDTQYFGPGTRLTVL.